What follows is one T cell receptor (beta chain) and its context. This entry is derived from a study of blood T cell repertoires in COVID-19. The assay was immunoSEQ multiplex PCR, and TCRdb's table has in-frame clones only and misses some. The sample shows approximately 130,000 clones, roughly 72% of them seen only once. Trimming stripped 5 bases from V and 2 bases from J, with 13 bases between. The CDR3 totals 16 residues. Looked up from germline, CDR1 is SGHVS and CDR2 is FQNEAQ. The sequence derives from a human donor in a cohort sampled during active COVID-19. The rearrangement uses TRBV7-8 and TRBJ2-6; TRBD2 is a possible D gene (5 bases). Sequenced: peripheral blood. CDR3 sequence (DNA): TGTGCCAGCAGCCGCCGGGCCGGGGCTGGGGCCAACGTCCTGACTTTC. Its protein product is CASSRRAGAGANVLTF.